These 14 T cell receptor beta chains originate from one sample sequenced in a study of technical replicates of blood from a few donors. Clones were sequenced by immunoSEQ multiplex PCR, and TCRdb holds only the in-frame ones, with some missing. The sample holds approximately 73,000 clones, 95% seen once. Sequences were obtained from T cells isolated from PBMCs. These TCRs come from a human donor in good health.

This chain joins TRBV9 and TRBJ1-2; the D gene is possibly TRBD1 (6 bases). The length of the CDR3 is 15 residues. The V and J ends lost 0 bases and 6 bases respectively, with 15 bases between them. The germline V gene encodes CDR1 SGDLS and CDR2 YYNGEE. Here the CDR3 DNA reads TGTGCCAGCAGCGTAGCTCAGGGGTTTTTGGATGGCTACACCTTC. Protein: CASSVAQGFLDGYTF.

This chain links TRBV5-1 with TRBJ1-1, with TRBD1 identical over 9 bases. J gave up 1 base and V 5 bases, and 6 bases lay outside the gene matches. The CDR3 loop spans 15 amino acids. Germline V gene lookup returns CDR1 SGHRS and CDR2 YFSETQ. CDR3 amino acids: CASRPTGGENTEAFF. The CDR3 nucleotides are TGCGCCAGCAGACCTACAGGGGGCGAGAACACTGAAGCTTTCTTT.

This chain connects TRBV18 to TRBJ2-4; tentative D call: TRBD2 (5 bases). The CDR3 runs to 13 residues. Germline V gene data show CDR1 as KGHSH and CDR2 as LQKENI. The germline V and J ends were trimmed by 0 bases and 9 bases, with 9 bases remaining between them. The CDR3 DNA reads TGTGCCAGCTCACCACCGGCGGGTTTCATTCAGTACTTC. Its protein product is CASSPPAGFIQYF.

The chain is built from TRBV6-1 and TRBJ2-3; perhaps TRBD1 as D (6 bases). The CDR3 contains 14 residues. V gave up 5 bases and J gave up 5 bases, with 14 bases separating them. Germline V gives CDR1 MNHNS, CDR2 SASEGT. As DNA, the CDR3 is TGTGCCAGCAGTACAGGGCCCCGGGGAGATACGCAGTATTTT. It translates to CASSTGPRGDTQYF.

This chain links TRBV6-5 with TRBJ2-3; D remains ambiguous. Germline CDR1 reads MNHEY; CDR2 reads SVGAGI. CDR3 size: 13 residues. The V end lost 3 bases, the J end lost 3 bases, and 7 bases lay between the germline ends. DNA for the CDR3: TGTGCCAGCAGTTATTGGCAGACAGATACGCAGTATTTT. Encoded protein: CASSYWQTDTQYF.

The V call is TRBV30, the J call TRBJ1-2; TRBD1 aligns across 8 bases. The CDR3 covers 14 residues. After removal of 3 bases from V and 4 bases from J, the junction contained 7 bases not matched to a gene. Germline CDR1 GTSNPN, CDR2 SVGIG (reference sequence). CDR3 nucleotide sequence: TGTGCCTGGAGCCGGCAGGGGGCAATCTATGGCTACACCTTC. Translated: CAWSRQGAIYGYTF.

The CDR3 here is CSVDGGSSTDTQYF. CDR3 DNA sequence: TGCAGCGTTGACGGGGGGAGTAGCACAGATACGCAGTATTTT. The rearrangement uses TRBV29-1 and TRBJ2-3, with 7 nucleotides matching TRBD2. Germline V gene lookup returns CDR1 SQVTM and CDR2 ANQGSEA. V was clipped by 3 bases and J by 0 bases; unmatched bases: 3. The CDR3 is 14 residues long.

The chain joins TRBV11-3 to TRBJ2-5; D ambiguous. The ends were cut back, 3 bases at V and 1 base at J, with 6 bases in the middle. Germline-derived CDR1 and CDR2 are SGHNT and YENEEA. CDR3 length equals 13 residues. DNA of the CDR3: TGTGCCAGCAGCTTGCGCTTCCAAGAGACCCAGTACTTC. This sequence encodes CASSLRFQETQYF.

The rearrangement links TRBV6-5 to TRBJ2-5; the D gene is possibly TRBD1 (6 bases). CDR1 MNHEY and CDR2 SVGAGI come from the germline V gene. The CDR3 is 14 amino acids. V lost 7 bases and J 0 bases, leaving 12 bases between the germline ends. In nucleotides, the CDR3 is TGTGCCAGCAAGTCAGGGGCTAACCAAGAGACCCAGTACTTC. This encodes CASKSGANQETQYF.

The J gene is TRBJ2-7, the V gene TRBV11-1, with 11 nucleotides matching TRBD2. V was clipped by 3 bases and J by 1 base; unmatched bases: 2. This CDR3 is built from 15 residues. Germline V CDR1 and CDR2: SGHAT, FQDESV (reference sequence). The CDR3 is CASSFLAGGSYEQYF. The CDR3 DNA reads as TGTGCCAGCAGCTTCCTAGCGGGGGGATCCTACGAGCAGTACTTC.

V and J are TRBV28 and TRBJ2-7; tentative D call: TRBD2 (6 bases). The germline V gene encodes CDR1 MDHEN and CDR2 SYDVKM. The length of the CDR3 is 14 residues. V was pared by 5 bases and J by 6 bases, with 17 bases between. The CDR3 sequence is CASSPRDSHVEQYF. The CDR3 nucleotides read TGTGCCAGCAGTCCCCGGGACTCTCATGTCGAGCAGTACTTC.

The chain joins TRBV2 to TRBJ1-5; D might be TRBD1 (5 bases). Looked up from germline, CDR1 is SNHLY and CDR2 is FYNNEI. The length of the CDR3 is 13 residues. V was cut by 6 bases and J by 7 bases, with 13 bases left in between. CDR3: CASSGSSGQPQHF. CDR3 nucleotide sequence: TGTGCCAGCAGCGGCAGCTCAGGGCAGCCCCAGCATTTT.

J is TRBJ1-2 and V is TRBV19; 7 bases are shared with TRBD1. The J segment lost 4 bases and the V segment lost 7 bases, leaving 6 bases of the junction unmatched. The CDR3 totals 13 residues. The germline CDR1 and CDR2 sequences are LNHDA and SQIVND (reference sequence). CDR3 nucleotides: TGTGCCAGTACCCTGGCAGGGGGCTATGGCTACACCTTC. Translating gives CASTLAGGYGYTF.

The gene calls are TRBV11-1 and TRBJ2-7; 9 bases are shared with TRBD1. Germline V lookup: CDR1 SGHAT, CDR2 FQDESV (reference sequence). The CDR3 is 15 amino acids. V lost 4 bases, J lost 2 bases, and 6 bases stayed unmatched. The DNA of the CDR3 is TGTGCCAGCAGCTCCCGGACAGGGGAACCCTACGAGCAGTACTTC. Translation gives CASSSRTGEPYEQYF.